Each of the 7 T cell receptor beta chains below was sequenced from the same sample in a study of PD-L1 blockade in urothelial cancer. The sample's time point: pretreatment peripheral blood. Only in-frame clones appear in the TCRdb table, and some are missing; sequencing was by immunoSEQ multiplex PCR. The data show tens of thousands of clones, 80% to 90% seen once. The input for sequencing was PBMCs, taken around atezolizumab (anti-PD-L1) treatment. These receptors came from a woman older than 75 with urothelial cancer.

The CDR3 spells CASANGPRDTEAFF. The DNA for the CDR3 is TGTGCCAGCGCCAACGGCCCGCGGGACACTGAAGCTTTCTTT. The chain is built from TRBV28 and TRBJ1-1; D call uncertain. CDR1 and CDR2 (germline): MDHEN, SYDVKM. The CDR3 loop spans 14 amino acids. The V and J ends lost 8 bases and 3 bases respectively, with 16 bases between them.

The V gene is TRBV20-1, the J gene TRBJ1-2; 8 bases are shared with TRBD1. Looked up from germline, CDR1 is DFQATT and CDR2 is SNEGSKA (reference sequence). Losses at the gene ends were 5 bases for V and 8 bases for J; bases not matched to a gene: 4. The CDR3 length is 11 residues. This chain's CDR3 is CSASRDRGYTF. The CDR3 nucleotides are TGCAGTGCTTCCCGGGACAGGGGCTACACCTTC.

The rearrangement links TRBV5-6 to TRBJ1-1; D ambiguous. Germline V gives CDR1 SGHDT, CDR2 YYEEEE. The CDR3 has 14 amino acids. Trimming removed 1 base from V and 1 base from J, with 8 bases in between. In DNA form, the CDR3 reads TGTGCCAGCAGCTTGTACAGAAAGAACACTGAAGCTTTCTTT. It is translated as CASSLYRKNTEAFF.

V gene TRBV11-1 combines with J gene TRBJ1-1, with unresolved D. Germline CDR1 and CDR2: SGHAT and FQDESV (reference sequence). V shed 2 bases and J shed 8 bases, with 12 bases lying between them. The length of the CDR3 is 13 residues. This CDR3 reads CASSLRIAGEAFF. In DNA form, the CDR3 reads TGTGCCAGCAGCTTACGGATTGCGGGGGAAGCTTTCTTT.

The chain couples TRBV6-5 to TRBJ1-1; D gene unclear. The germline V gene encodes CDR1 MNHEY and CDR2 SVGAGI. V dropped 2 bases and J dropped 2 bases, with 6 bases sitting between them. The CDR3 is made up of 13 amino acids. CDR3 coding DNA: TGTGCCAGCAGTTACCCTCTTAACACTGAAGCTTTCTTT. Its protein is CASSYPLNTEAFF.

The V call is TRBV25-1, the J call TRBJ1-1, with TRBD1 identical over 8 bases. The CDR3 has 16 amino acids. From germline, CDR1 is MGHDK and CDR2 SYGVNS. J lost 4 bases, V lost 4 bases, and 11 bases had no gene match. The CDR3, as DNA: TGTGCCAGCAGTGCCTCGACAGGGGAGGGATCCACTGAAGCTTTCTTT. Residues: CASSASTGEGSTEAFF.

This clone has a single count. The junction differs from germline at one of its ends, possibly a read error. The rearrangement uses TRBV30 and TRBJ2-7; possible D gene TRBD1, 6 bases. The CDR3 is made up of 13 amino acids. Germline V gene sequence: CDR1 GTSNPN, CDR2 SVGIG (reference sequence). The CDR3, as DNA: TGTGCCTGGAGTGTACGGAGAGGGACCAGGGGCCACTTC. Protein product: CAWSVRRGTRGHF.